This T cell receptor beta chain emerged from a study of blood T cells in healthy people across ages (dated by TCRdb to 2013 to 2016). About the study as a whole: In model experiments, template switching captured about one uniquely barcoded TCR beta cDNA molecule for every two T cells. Using deep sequencing normalized with unique cDNA molecular identifiers, the study measured how TCR beta repertoire diversity changes with age. Donors were grouped into four age groups: young (average approximately 15 years), middle-aged (around 39), aged (62) and long-lived (around 80). Donors of different ages were randomly distributed across sequencing lanes to avoid experimental bias. For two donors (one aged 18 to 30 and one aged 80 or older), the study analyzed two additional independent replicas of 1 million unique cDNA reads from the same blood draw. Study-level results and caveats: Observed TCR beta diversity correlated strongly with the percentage of naive T cells measured by flow cytometry. Compared with the aged group, the long-lived group had more naive CD4+ T cells, fewer expanded clones and increased TCR diversity, suggesting age selection. As age increased, observed TCR beta diversity per million T cells dropped in a roughly linear way, and a significant reduction was already evident by age about 40. Estimates of total diversity based on one million sequenced T cells were considered lower bounds and underestimates. Bulk unsorted PBMC profiling prevented conclusive comparison of naive and antigen-experienced compartments. Donor CMV infection status was unknown, potentially confounding age-related changes in expanded clonotypes.

Library preparation used 5' RACE. For sequencing, an Illumina HiSeq 2500 was employed. The second PCR ran for roughly 6 to 11 cycles and used a J-beta primer mix along with a sample-barcoded 5' primer. Each TCR beta cDNA molecule received a unique molecular identifier from a template-switch 5' adaptor carrying 12 random nucleotides. At least 2.5 million CDR3-containing paired-end reads were obtained from each sample. First-strand cDNA was synthesized from all RNA with the Mint cDNA synthesis kit, primed by a TRBC-specific oligonucleotide. After uracil-DNA glycosylase treatment, a first 18-cycle PCR used universal primers M1SS and BC2_uni_R on all cDNA. As for the authors' bioinformatics: For normalization, 1 million high-quality reads were randomly selected from each sample, with every read carrying a distinct molecular identifier. Reads sharing molecular identifiers were discarded rather than binned into consensus sequences. MiTCR, with a Q25 quality threshold and the strictest error-elimination algorithm, was used for CDR3 identification, clonotype clustering and error correction. A nonparametric unseen species model with Euler transformation was used to estimate lower-bound total TCR beta diversity. The raw public reads went through TCRdb reprocessing: fastp at Q25, MiXCR clone calling, in-frame beta chains kept. Each entry merges the rows of one CDR3 protein and shows their most common DNA and genes. These V and J calls derive from TCRdb rather than the authors' analysis. The sample table lists 950,000 to 1,200,000 distinct CDR3 sequences, around two fifths of them with a count of one. Around 13% of the sample belongs to the ten largest clones.

Donors were around 37 systemically healthy Caucasian individuals from Russia aged 6 to 90 years. Roughly 9 milliliters of peripheral blood were drawn from each donor into EDTA-treated Vacutainer tubes. Ficoll-Paque density-gradient centrifugation was used to isolate PBMCs, with at least 7 million per sample. Total RNA was extracted from PBMCs with Trizol reagent, with at least 6 micrograms obtained per sample. For every donor, flow cytometry on a PBMC aliquot measured the percentage of naive CD45RAhigh/CD27high T cells. V drops 5 bases and J drops 3 bases, leaving 10 bases in between. From the germline V gene, CDR1 is SGHTA and CDR2 is FQGNSA. From the cysteine through the phenylalanine, the CDR3 covers 13 amino acids. Only CDR3 DNA remains: 39 bases, in frame from the first base. Points on this clonotype: Which antigen it targets is not known. Nothing much larger sits one base from this clone, and base qualities are not available.

The chain links TRBV7-2 with TRBJ1-2, with the D gene too uncertain to name. The sequenced material came from blood. The TCR sequence derives from a man in his late teens or twenties in good health. Here is the DNA: TGTGCCAGCAGCACCTTGGAGGACTATGGCTACACCTTC. It translates to CASSTLEDYGYTF.